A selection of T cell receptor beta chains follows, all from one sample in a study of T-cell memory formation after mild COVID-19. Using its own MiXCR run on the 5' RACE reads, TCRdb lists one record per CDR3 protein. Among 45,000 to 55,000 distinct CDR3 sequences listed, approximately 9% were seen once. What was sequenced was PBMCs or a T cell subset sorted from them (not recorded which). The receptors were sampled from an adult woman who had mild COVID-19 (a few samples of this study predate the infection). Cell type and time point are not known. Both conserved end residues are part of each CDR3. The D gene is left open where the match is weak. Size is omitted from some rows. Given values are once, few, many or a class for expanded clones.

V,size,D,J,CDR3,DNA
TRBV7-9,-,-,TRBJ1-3,CASSFGTISAGNTIYF,TGTGCCAGCAGCTTCGGGACAATTAGTGCTGGAAACACCATATATTTT
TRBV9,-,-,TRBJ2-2,CASSVGMEGTGELFF,TGTGCCAGCAGCGTAGGGATGGAGGGCACCGGGGAGCTGTTTTTT
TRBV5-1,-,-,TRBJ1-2,CASSLGTRLGAYGYTF,TGCGCCAGCAGCCTCGGGACCCGACTAGGTGCCTATGGCTACACCTTC
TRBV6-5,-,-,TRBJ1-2,CASSYSMTRAVNYGYTF,TGTGCCAGCAGTTACTCTATGACGAGGGCAGTTAACTATGGCTACACCTTC
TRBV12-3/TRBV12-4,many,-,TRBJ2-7,CASSFSGATFNEQYF,TGTGCCAGCAGTTTCAGTGGGGCCACCTTTAACGAGCAGTACTTC
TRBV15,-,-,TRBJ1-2,CATSRDSGRSRHGYTF,TGTGCCACCAGCAGAGATTCGGGCAGATCAAGGCATGGCTACACCTTC
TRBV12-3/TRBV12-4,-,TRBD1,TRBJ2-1,CASSLRTGGENEQFF,TGTGCCAGCAGTTTAAGGACAGGGGGCGAAAATGAGCAGTTCTTC
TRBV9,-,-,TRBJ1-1,CASSVGVGTEAFF,TGTGCCAGCAGCGTAGGAGTTGGGACTGAAGCTTTCTTT
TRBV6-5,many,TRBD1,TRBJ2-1,CASSQSGQVSNEQFF,TGTGCCAGCAGTCAGAGCGGACAGGTCTCCAATGAGCAGTTCTTC
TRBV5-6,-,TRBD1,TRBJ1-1,CASSPYYRGMNTEAFF,TGTGCCAGCAGCCCTTACTACAGGGGGATGAACACTGAAGCTTTCTTT
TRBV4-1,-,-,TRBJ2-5,CASSQETGWRETQYF,TGCGCCAGCAGCCAAGAAACAGGGTGGAGGGAGACCCAGTACTTC
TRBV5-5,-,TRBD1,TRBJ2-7,CASSRGQQAYYEQYF,TGTGCCAGCAGCAGGGGACAGCAAGCGTACTACGAGCAGTACTTC
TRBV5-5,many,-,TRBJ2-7,CASSQTGIGYEQYF,TGTGCCAGCAGCCAAACAGGGATAGGCTACGAGCAGTACTTC
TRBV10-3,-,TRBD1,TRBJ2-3,CAIFQGEGTQYF,TGTGCCATCTTTCAGGGGGAAGGTACGCAGTATTTT
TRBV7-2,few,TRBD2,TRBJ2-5,CASSLGSGGGEETQYF,TGTGCCAGCAGCTTAGGATCCGGGGGGGGAGAAGAGACCCAGTACTTC
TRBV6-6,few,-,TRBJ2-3,CASSYSGGRGTDTQYF,TGTGCCAGCAGTTACTCAGGGGGGAGGGGCACAGATACGCAGTATTTT
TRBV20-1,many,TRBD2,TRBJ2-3,CSALPGLAGGTDTQYF,TGCAGTGCGCTACCGGGACTAGCGGGAGGCACAGATACGCAGTATTTT
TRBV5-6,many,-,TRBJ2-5,CASSLFQAYQETQYF,TGTGCCAGCAGCTTGTTTCAGGCGTACCAAGAGACCCAGTACTTC
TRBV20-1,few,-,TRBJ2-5,CSARAKGGETQYF,TGCAGTGCTAGAGCAAAAGGGGGGGAGACCCAGTACTTC
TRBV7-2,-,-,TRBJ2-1,CASSLEGTGGRSGVF,TGTGCCAGCAGCTTAGAGGGGACTGGGGGCAGGAGTGGAGTCTTC
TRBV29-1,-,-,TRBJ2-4,CSVPGTNIQYF,TGCAGCGTTCCCGGAACAAACATTCAGTACTTC
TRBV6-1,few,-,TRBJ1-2,CASNEAGGYGYTF,TGTGCCAGCAATGAGGCGGGGGGCTATGGCTACACCTTC
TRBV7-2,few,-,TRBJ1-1,CASSYGTIGTEAFF,TGTGCCAGCAGTTACGGGACCATTGGCACTGAAGCTTTCTTT
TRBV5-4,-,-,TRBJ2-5,CASSSGYQETQYF,TGTGCCAGCAGCTCAGGATACCAAGAGACCCAGTACTTC
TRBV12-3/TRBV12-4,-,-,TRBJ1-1,CASSFGGNTEAFF,TGTGCCAGCAGTTTTGGGGGGAACACTGAAGCTTTCTTT
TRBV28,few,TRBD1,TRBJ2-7,CASSSGGGTGSYEQYF,TGTGCCAGCAGTTCCGGAGGAGGGACAGGCTCCTACGAGCAGTACTTC
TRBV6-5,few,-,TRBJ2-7,CASSYGDGNSYEQYF,TGTGCCAGCAGTTACGGGGACGGCAATTCCTACGAGCAGTACTTC
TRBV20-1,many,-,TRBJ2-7,CSASSPPTYEQYF,TGCAGTGCTAGTTCCCCACCGACCTACGAGCAGTACTTC
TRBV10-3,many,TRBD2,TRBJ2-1,CAIGQGGSPNNEQFF,TGTGCCATCGGGCAAGGCGGGAGCCCCAACAATGAGCAGTTCTTC
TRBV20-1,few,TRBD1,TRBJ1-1,CSGEPGGYVNTEAFF,TGCAGTGGCGAGCCAGGGGGCTATGTGAACACTGAAGCTTTCTTT
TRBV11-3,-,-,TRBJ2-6,CASSPRVPGPGANVLTF,TGTGCCAGCAGCCCCAGGGTACCGGGGCCTGGGGCCAACGTCCTGACTTTC
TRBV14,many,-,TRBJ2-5,CASSQRRGVRETQYF,TGTGCCAGCAGCCAACGGCGTGGGGTCCGAGAGACCCAGTACTTC
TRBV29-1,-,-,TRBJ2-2,CSVESASRGELFF,TGCAGCGTTGAATCGGCTAGCAGGGGGGAGCTGTTTTTT
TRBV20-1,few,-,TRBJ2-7,CSARRESSYEQYF,TGCAGTGCTAGGAGGGAAAGCTCCTACGAGCAGTACTTC
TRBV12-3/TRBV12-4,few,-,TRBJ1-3,CASSSGTWLRSGNTIYF,TGTGCCAGCAGTTCCGGGACCTGGCTTCGATCTGGAAACACCATATATTTT